The 3 T cell receptor beta chains below were found in one sample sequenced in a study of cytomegalovirus exposure and HLA in healthy donors. Assay: immunoSEQ multiplex PCR; the TCRdb copy retains only in-frame clones and omits some. The repertoire holds about 120,000 clones, with 89% as singletons. The sequenced material came from PBMCs. All receptors come from a woman younger than 35 in good health and CMV-seronegative.

The genes are TRBV7-9 and TRBJ2-7, with 7 bases aligning to TRBD1. The CDR3 covers 15 residues. Germline V gene sequence: CDR1 SEHNR, CDR2 FQNEAQ (reference sequence). With 0 bases clipped from V and 0 bases from J, the junction kept 2 bases outside the gene matches. In DNA form, the CDR3 reads TGTGCCAGCAGCTTAGCGGACAGGAGCTCCTACGAGCAGTACTTC. Translated: CASSLADRSSYEQYF.

The V and J genes are TRBV7-3 and TRBJ2-5; 7 nucleotides align to TRBD2. Germline V gives CDR1 SGHTA, CDR2 FQGTGA. This CDR3 comprises 14 residues. The V gene end was trimmed by 5 bases and the J gene end by 7 bases; junction bases not matched to a gene: 10. The CDR3 DNA follows: TGTGCCAGCAGCCCTGGGACGGGAGGTAGGACCCAGTACTTC. It specifies CASSPGTGGRTQYF.

As regards this clone: An end of the junction does not agree with germline; a read error may underlie this. Other DNA sequences in this specimen translate into the identical CDR3. The chain recombines TRBV29-1 with TRBJ1-2; TRBD1 agrees at 7 bases. Germline loops: CDR1 SQVTM, CDR2 ANQGSEA. The CDR3 extends over 14 amino acids. CDR3 sequence reads: CSVSEPRQGDGYTF. The CDR3 DNA sequence: TGCAGCGTCTCCGAACCACGACAGGGTGATGGCTACACTTTC.